This T cell receptor beta chain comes out of a study of control samples from healthy donors and cancer patients. This clone appeared once. Profiling relied on immunoSEQ multiplex PCR, and the TCRdb table lists in-frame clones only, not all of them. The table includes around 59,000 clones, around 90% detected once. Per the germline V gene, CDR1 is MNHEY and CDR2 is SVGAGI. V was clipped by 0 bases and J by 8 bases, with 19 bases between them. CDR3 size: 16 residues. The receptor was derived from a man in his forties or fifties with colorectal cancer. The specimen was PBMCs. The chain uses TRBV6-5 and TRBJ1-2, with D hard to call. This CDR3 reads CASSYSPGGPTGGYTF. The CDR3 DNA reads TGTGCCAGCAGTTACTCACCTGGTGGACCGACGGGGGGCTACACCTTC.